These 21 T cell receptor beta chains share one sample of origin, sequenced in a study of T cells in Graves' hyperthyroidism and ophthalmopathy. The investigators amplified TCR beta CDR3 regions from RNA transcripts. First-round RT-PCR with HTBI primers amplified the TCR CDR3 region. TCRdb analysed the multiplex PCR reads with MiXCR anew, one entry per CDR3 protein. The data show hundreds of thousands of distinct CDR3 sequences, 11% to 15% seen once. Sequenced material: blood. The receptors derive from a young woman with Graves' hyperthyroidism.

The V and J genes are TRBV30 and TRBJ2-3, with 9 bases aligning to TRBD2. V shed 1 base and J 3 bases; nucleotides not matched to a gene: 5. The V gene's germline CDR1 is GTSNPN and CDR2 SVGIG (reference sequence). This CDR3 has 15 amino acids. CDR3 nucleotides: TGTGCCTGGAGTGGAGGTAGCGGGAGAACAGATACGCAGTATTTT. This translates into CAWSGGSGRTDTQYF.

The chain couples TRBV20-1 to TRBJ2-5; D ambiguous. The CDR3 is made up of 13 amino acids. Germline CDR1 is DFQATT and CDR2 is SNEGSKA (reference sequence). Trimming took off 2 bases at V and 4 bases at J, with 11 bases between the two ends. The CDR3 protein is CSARHTSGETQYF. DNA for the CDR3: TGCAGTGCTAGACACACTTCTGGAGAGACCCAGTACTTC.

This clonotype was counted many times. The rearrangement links TRBV6-1 to TRBJ2-7; D is perhaps TRBD1 (6 bases). Per germline, CDR1 MNHNS and CDR2 SASEGT. V was pared by 5 bases and J by 3 bases, with 20 bases between. This CDR3 spans 16 amino acids. CDR3 DNA sequence: TGTGCCAGCAGTTACCCGGGACACCTCTCCAACTACGAGCAGTACTTC. Translated, it gives CASSYPGHLSNYEQYF.

This clonotype was observed a few times. Compared with germline, one end of the junction differs, possibly owing to a read error. The chain has TRBV10-3 and TRBJ2-7; 8 nucleotides line up with TRBD1. Germline CDR1 is ENHRY and CDR2 is SYGVKD. CDR3 length: 17 amino acids. The CDR3 DNA reads as TGCGCCATCACTGAAACGAAGGACAGGGCTTTCACCTACGAGCAGTACTTC. Amino acids: CAITETKDRAFTYEQYF.

This clonotype was counted at least ten times. The chain links TRBV6-5 to TRBJ2-7; the D gene is possibly TRBD1 (5 bases). This CDR3 is built from 15 residues. V was cut by 0 bases and J by 6 bases, with 15 bases left in between. CDR1 is MNHEY, CDR2 SVGAGI, per germline. In DNA, the CDR3 is TGTGCCAGCAGTTACTCCACAGGATGGGGTGCCGAGCAGTACTTC. Translating it yields CASSYSTGWGAEQYF.

Many counts were recorded for this clonotype. V and J are TRBV19 and TRBJ2-5; 7 bases line up with TRBD2. Trimming at V came to 5 bases and at J to 1 base, leaving 1 base not matched to a gene. Germline CDR1 LNHDA, CDR2 SQIVND (reference sequence). This CDR3 has 13 residues. The CDR3 loop reads CASSRTSQETQYF. CDR3 coding DNA: TGTGCCAGTAGTCGGACTAGCCAAGAGACCCAGTACTTC.

This clonotype came up a few times. The V and J genes are TRBV3-1 and TRBJ2-5; unclear D gene. CDR3 size: 13 residues. The V and J ends lost 4 bases and 4 bases respectively, with 10 bases between them. Germline CDR1 LGHDT, CDR2 YNNKEL (reference sequence). As DNA, the CDR3 is TGTGCCAGCAGCCTGCCACTATCAGAGACCCAGTACTTC. Protein sequence: CASSLPLSETQYF.

This clonotype was counted many times. The chain has TRBV29-1 and TRBJ2-7; the D gene is possibly TRBD2 (6 bases). This CDR3 region has 10 residues. Trimming cost V 4 bases and J 6 bases, with 7 bases left between them. The germline V gene has CDR1 SQVTM and CDR2 ANQGSEA. The DNA for the CDR3 is TGCAGCGTTGGAGCGGGCGAGCAGTACTTC. This codes for CSVGAGEQYF.

This clonotype was seen repeatedly, ten times or more. The chain links TRBV28 to TRBJ2-3, with D possibly matching TRBD2 (6 bases). The CDR3 has 16 amino acids. Between the trimmed V and J ends, which lost 2 bases and 1 base, there was a span of 13 bases. Looked up from germline, CDR1 is MDHEN and CDR2 is SYDVKM. The CDR3 bases are TGTGCCAGCAGTTTACTTCGACTAGAGGGCACAGATACGCAGTATTTT. This gives the protein CASSLLRLEGTDTQYF. The full variable domain, its missing parts supplied by reference TRBV28 and TRBJ2-3, is DVKVTQSSRYLVKRTGEKVFLECVQDMDHENMFWYRQDPGLGLRLIYFSYDVKMKEKGDIPEGYSVSREKKERFSLILESASTNQTSMYLCASSLLRLEGTDTQYFGPGTRLTVL.

This clonotype was counted only a few times. V is TRBV18 and J is TRBJ1-5; D perhaps matches TRBD1 (5 bases). This CDR3 contains 13 residues. Germline lookup yields CDR1 KGHSH and CDR2 LQKENI. V was clipped by 6 bases and J by 4 bases, with 10 bases between them. The CDR3 loop reads CASSEGPNQPQHF. The CDR3 DNA reads TGTGCCAGCTCTGAGGGGCCGAATCAGCCCCAGCATTTT.

This clonotype was seen a handful of times. CDR3 nucleotide sequence: TGCGCCAGCAGCTTGGACGGGATTTATGGCTACACCTTC. It codes for CASSLDGIYGYTF. V is TRBV5-1 and J is TRBJ1-2; D is uncertain. Germline V lookup: CDR1 SGHRS, CDR2 YFSETQ. This CDR3 comprises 13 residues. Trimming stripped 0 bases from V and 5 bases from J, with 8 bases between.

The chain uses TRBV3-1 and TRBJ2-4; 8 nucleotides agree with TRBD1. Germline trimming cut 6 bases from V and 7 bases from J; bases unmatched to any gene: 8. This CDR3 comprises 14 residues. Germline V gives CDR1 LGHDT, CDR2 YNNKEL (reference sequence). CDR3 in amino acids: CASSQINRGNIQYF. CDR3 nucleotide sequence: TGTGCCAGCAGTCAGATAAACAGGGGGAACATTCAGTACTTC.

This clonotype was observed at least ten times. This sequence joins TRBV12-3 or TRBV12-4 and TRBJ1-3; 10 positions agree with TRBD1. Losses at the gene ends were 5 bases for V and 0 bases for J; bases not matched to a gene: 7. This CDR3 has 17 amino acids. CDR3 sequence: CASSPTGQGNSGNTIYF. DNA of the CDR3: TGTGCCAGCAGTCCAACGGGACAGGGGAACTCTGGAAACACCATATATTTT.

This clonotype was detected only a few times. The genes are TRBV20-1 and TRBJ2-7; TRBD2 matches at 9 bases. Looked up from germline, CDR1 is DFQATT and CDR2 is SNEGSKA (reference sequence). V was pared by 4 bases and J by 2 bases, with 9 bases of the junction left unmatched. The CDR3 contains 15 residues. CDR3 region: CSANLFRLAAYEQYF. The CDR3 coding sequence is TGCAGTGCTAACCTTTTCCGACTAGCGGCCTACGAGCAGTACTTC.

In regard to this clonotype: A much larger clone differs by one base, so this may be a read error. The gene calls are TRBV6-1 and TRBJ1-4; TRBD1 might be the D (6 bases). CDR1 is MNHNS, CDR2 SASEGT, per germline. There are 19 residues in the CDR3. The V and J ends lost 7 bases and 0 bases respectively, with 24 bases between them. The CDR3: CASNTISGQKTATNEKLFF. Here the CDR3 DNA reads TGTGCCAGCAACACGATATCGGGACAAAAGACTGCAACTAATGAAAAACTGTTTTTT.

This clonotype has at least ten counts. The chain carries TRBV7-8 and TRBJ1-1; D is unclear. The CDR3 consists of 15 residues. Germline CDR1 SGHVS, CDR2 FQNEAQ. Trimming removed 3 bases from V and 2 bases from J, with 13 bases in between. The CDR3 spells CASSFNAAVNTEAFF. The DNA of the CDR3 is TGTGCCAGCAGCTTTAATGCTGCGGTCAACACTGAAGCTTTCTTT.

CDR3 sequence: CASTPLPDEQFF. The CDR3 nucleotides read TGTGCCAGCACACCACTCCCGGATGAGCAGTTCTTC. V usage is TRBV2 and J usage is TRBJ2-1; D call uncertain. The germline V and J ends were trimmed by 7 bases and 8 bases, with 12 bases remaining between them. The CDR3 has 12 residues. The germline V gene has CDR1 SNHLY and CDR2 FYNNEI.

The chain employs TRBV25-1 and TRBJ2-5; no clear D. Per germline, CDR1 MGHDK and CDR2 SYGVNS. The V gene lost 1 base and the J gene lost 4 bases, with 4 bases spanning the gap. CDR3 length: 12 amino acids. The CDR3 coding sequence is TGTGCCAGCAGTGAATTGCGAGAGACCCAGTACTTC. Encoded protein: CASSELRETQYF. Looking up the rest from reference TRBV25-1 and TRBJ2-5 gives the full variable domain: EADIYQTPRYLVIGTGKKITLECSQTMGHDKMYWYQQDPGMELHLIHYSYGVNSTEKGDLSSESTVSRIRTEHFPLTLESARPSHTSQYLCASSELRETQYFGPGTRLLVL.

The rearrangement uses TRBV20-1 and TRBJ2-7; tentatively, D is TRBD1 (6 bases). CDR3 length: 13 amino acids. Germline CDR1 and CDR2: DFQATT and SNEGSKA (reference sequence). The CDR3 protein is CSLNSETGVEQYF. As DNA, the CDR3 is TGCAGCCTCAACTCAGAGACAGGAGTCGAGCAGTACTTC.

This chain uses TRBV5-4 with TRBJ2-5; 9 bases match TRBD1. Germline V gives CDR1 SGHNT, CDR2 YYREEE (reference sequence). The CDR3 loop spans 15 amino acids. The junction had 6 bases not matched to a gene; V was cut back by 4 bases and J by 2 bases. The CDR3 DNA is TGTGCCAGCAGCCCAGGGACAGGGCGGCAAGAGACCCAGTACTTC. Translating it yields CASSPGTGRQETQYF.

V is TRBV7-9 and J is TRBJ1-1; D not certain. The germline CDR1 and CDR2 sequences are SEHNR and FQNEAQ (reference sequence). V dropped 4 bases and J dropped 1 base, with 13 bases sitting between them. The CDR3 is 15 amino acids. CDR3 bases: TGTGCCAGCAGCTCAGTGGTAGGTAAGAACACTGAAGCTTTCTTT. As protein: CASSSVVGKNTEAFF.